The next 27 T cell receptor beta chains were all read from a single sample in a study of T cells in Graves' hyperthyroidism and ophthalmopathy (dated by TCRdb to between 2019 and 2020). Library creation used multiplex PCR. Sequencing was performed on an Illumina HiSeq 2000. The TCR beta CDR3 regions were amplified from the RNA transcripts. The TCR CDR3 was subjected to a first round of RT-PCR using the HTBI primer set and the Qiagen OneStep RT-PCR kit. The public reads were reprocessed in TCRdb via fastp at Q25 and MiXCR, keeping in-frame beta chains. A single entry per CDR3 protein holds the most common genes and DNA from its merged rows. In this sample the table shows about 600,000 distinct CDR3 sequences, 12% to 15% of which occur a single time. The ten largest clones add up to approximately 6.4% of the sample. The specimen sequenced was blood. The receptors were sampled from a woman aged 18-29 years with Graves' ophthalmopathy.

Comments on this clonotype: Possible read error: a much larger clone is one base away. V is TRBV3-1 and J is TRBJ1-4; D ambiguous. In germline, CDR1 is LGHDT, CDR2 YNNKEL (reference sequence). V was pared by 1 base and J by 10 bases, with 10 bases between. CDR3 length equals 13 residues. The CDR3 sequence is CASSQVVSGKLFF. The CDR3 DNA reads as TGTGCCAGCAGCCAAGTGGTTAGCGGAAAACTGTTTTTT. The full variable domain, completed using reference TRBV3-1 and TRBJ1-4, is DTAVSQTPKYLVTQMGNDKSIKCEQNLGHDTMYWYKQDSKKFLKIMFSYNNKELIINETVPNRFSPKSPDKAHLNLHINSLELGDSAVYFCASSQVVSGKLFFGSGTQLSVL.

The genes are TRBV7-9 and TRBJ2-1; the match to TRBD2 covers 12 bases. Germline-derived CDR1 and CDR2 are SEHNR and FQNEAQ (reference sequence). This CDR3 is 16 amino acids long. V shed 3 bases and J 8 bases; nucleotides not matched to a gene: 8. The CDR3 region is CASSFGTSGLGDEQFF. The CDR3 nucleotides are TGTGCCAGCAGCTTCGGGACTAGCGGGCTTGGGGATGAGCAGTTCTTC.

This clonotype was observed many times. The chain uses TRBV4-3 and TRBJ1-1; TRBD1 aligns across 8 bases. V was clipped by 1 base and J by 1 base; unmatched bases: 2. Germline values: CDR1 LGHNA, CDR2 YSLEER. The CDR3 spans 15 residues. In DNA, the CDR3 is TGCGCCAGCAGCCAAGTTGGGACAGGGAACACTGAAGCTTTCTTT. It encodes CASSQVGTGNTEAFF.

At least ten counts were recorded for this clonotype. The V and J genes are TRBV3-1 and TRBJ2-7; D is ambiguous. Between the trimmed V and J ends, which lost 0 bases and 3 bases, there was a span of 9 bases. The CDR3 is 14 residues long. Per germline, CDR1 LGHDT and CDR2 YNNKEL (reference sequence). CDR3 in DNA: TGTGCCAGCAGCCAAGATCTAGGTATCTACGAGCAGTACTTC. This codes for CASSQDLGIYEQYF.

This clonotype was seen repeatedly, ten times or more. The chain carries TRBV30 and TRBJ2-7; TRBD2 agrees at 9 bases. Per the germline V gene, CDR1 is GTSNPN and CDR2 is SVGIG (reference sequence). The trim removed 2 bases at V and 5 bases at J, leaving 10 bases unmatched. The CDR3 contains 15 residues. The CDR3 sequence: CAWSLGLAGDNEQYF. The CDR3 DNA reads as TGTGCCTGGAGTCTAGGGTTAGCGGGAGACAACGAGCAGTACTTC.

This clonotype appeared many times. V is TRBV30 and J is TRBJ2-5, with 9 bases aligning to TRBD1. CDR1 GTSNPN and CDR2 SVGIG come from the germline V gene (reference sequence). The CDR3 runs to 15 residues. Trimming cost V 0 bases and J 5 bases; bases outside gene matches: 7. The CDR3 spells CAWSVQGTGLETQYF. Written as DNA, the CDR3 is TGTGCCTGGAGTGTACAGGGGACAGGGTTGGAGACCCAGTACTTC.

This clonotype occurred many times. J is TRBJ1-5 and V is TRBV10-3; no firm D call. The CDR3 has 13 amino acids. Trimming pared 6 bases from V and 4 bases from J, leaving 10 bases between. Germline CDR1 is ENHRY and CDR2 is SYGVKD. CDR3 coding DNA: TGTGCCATCAGCTTGGACGGTAATCAGCCCCAGCATTTT. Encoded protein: CAISLDGNQPQHF.

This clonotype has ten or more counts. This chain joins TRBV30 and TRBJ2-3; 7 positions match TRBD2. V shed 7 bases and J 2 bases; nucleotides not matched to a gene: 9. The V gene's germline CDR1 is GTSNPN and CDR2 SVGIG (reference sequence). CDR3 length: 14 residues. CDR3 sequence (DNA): TGTGCCTCCACCTGGGCGGGGGACACAGATACGCAGTATTTT. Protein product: CASTWAGDTDTQYF.

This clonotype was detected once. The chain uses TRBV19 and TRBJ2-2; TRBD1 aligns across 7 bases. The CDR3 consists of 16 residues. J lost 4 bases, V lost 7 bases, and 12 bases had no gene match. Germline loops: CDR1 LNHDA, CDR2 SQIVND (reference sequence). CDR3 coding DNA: TGTGCCAGTACCCTCCTGACAGGGAAGAGCACCGGGGAGCTGTTTTTT. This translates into CASTLLTGKSTGELFF.

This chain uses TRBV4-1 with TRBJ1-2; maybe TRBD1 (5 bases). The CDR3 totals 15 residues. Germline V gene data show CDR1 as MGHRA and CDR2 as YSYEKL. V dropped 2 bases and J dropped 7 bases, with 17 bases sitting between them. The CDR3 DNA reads TGCGCCAGCAGCCAATTGGTCCTCTCGAGGGGTGGCTACACCTTC. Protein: CASSQLVLSRGGYTF.

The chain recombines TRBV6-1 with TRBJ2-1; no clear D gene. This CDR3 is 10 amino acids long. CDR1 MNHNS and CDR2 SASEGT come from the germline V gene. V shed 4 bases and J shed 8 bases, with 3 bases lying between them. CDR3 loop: CASSVYEQFF. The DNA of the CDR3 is TGTGCCAGCAGTGTATATGAGCAGTTCTTC.

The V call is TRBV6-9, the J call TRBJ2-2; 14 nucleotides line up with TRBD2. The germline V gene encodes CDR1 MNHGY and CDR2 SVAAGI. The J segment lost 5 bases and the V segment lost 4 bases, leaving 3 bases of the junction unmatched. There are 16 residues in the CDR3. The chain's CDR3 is CASSSTSGGGTGELFF. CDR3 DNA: TGTGCCAGCAGTTCGACTAGCGGGGGGGGGACCGGGGAGCTGTTTTTT.

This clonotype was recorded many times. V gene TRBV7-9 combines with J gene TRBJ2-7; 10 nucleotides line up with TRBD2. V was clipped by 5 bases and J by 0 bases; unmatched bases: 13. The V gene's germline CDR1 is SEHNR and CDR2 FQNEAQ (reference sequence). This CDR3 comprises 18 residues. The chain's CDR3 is CASSPSGRGIPYSYEQYF. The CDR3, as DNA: TGTGCCAGCAGCCCCAGCGGGAGGGGTATCCCATACTCCTACGAGCAGTACTTC.

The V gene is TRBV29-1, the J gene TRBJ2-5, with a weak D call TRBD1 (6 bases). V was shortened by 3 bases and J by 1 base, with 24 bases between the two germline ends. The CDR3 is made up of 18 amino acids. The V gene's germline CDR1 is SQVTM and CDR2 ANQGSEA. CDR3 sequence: CSVDRGTVFPGVQETQYF. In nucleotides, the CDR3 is TGCAGCGTTGATAGGGGGACCGTATTTCCAGGGGTCCAAGAGACCCAGTACTTC.

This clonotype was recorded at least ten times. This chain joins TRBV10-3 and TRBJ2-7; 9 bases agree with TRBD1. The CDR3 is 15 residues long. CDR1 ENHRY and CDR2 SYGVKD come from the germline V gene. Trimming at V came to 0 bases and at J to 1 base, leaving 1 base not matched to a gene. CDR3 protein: CAISESTGGSYEQYF. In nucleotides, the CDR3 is TGTGCCATCAGTGAGTCGACAGGGGGATCCTACGAGCAGTACTTC.

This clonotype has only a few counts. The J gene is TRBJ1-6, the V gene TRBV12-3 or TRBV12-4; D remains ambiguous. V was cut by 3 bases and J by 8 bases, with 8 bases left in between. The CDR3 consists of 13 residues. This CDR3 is CASSLDRDSPLHF. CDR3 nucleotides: TGTGCCAGCAGTTTGGATAGAGATTCACCCCTCCACTTT.

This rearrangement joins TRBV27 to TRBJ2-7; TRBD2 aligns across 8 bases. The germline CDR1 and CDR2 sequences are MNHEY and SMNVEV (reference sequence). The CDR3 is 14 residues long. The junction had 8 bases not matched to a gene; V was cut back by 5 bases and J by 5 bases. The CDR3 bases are TGTGCCAGCAGTCCCAGCGGGAGTCTCAACGAGCAGTACTTC. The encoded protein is CASSPSGSLNEQYF.

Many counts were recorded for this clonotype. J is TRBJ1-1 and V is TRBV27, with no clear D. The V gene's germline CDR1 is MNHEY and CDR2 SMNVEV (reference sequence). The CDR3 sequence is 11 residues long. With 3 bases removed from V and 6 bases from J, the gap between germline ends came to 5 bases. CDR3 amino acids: CASSFIAEAFF. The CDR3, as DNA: TGTGCCAGCAGTTTCATAGCTGAAGCTTTCTTT.

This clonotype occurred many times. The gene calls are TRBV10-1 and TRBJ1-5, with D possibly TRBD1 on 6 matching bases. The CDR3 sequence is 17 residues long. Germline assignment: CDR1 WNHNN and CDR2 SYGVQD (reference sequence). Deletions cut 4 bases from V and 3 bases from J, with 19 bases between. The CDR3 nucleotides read TGCGCCAGCAGTGGGATGCGGGACATCACCACCAATCAGCCCCAGCATTTT. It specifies CASSGMRDITTNQPQHF.

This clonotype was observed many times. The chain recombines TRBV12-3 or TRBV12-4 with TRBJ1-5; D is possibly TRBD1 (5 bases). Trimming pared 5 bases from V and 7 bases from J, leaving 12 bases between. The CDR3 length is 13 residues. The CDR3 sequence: CASSESRAQPQHF. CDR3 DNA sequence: TGTGCCAGCAGTGAATCCAGGGCACAGCCCCAGCATTTT.

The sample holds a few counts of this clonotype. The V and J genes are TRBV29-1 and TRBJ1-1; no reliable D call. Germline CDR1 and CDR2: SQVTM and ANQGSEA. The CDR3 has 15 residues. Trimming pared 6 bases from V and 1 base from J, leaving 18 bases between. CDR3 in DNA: TGCAGCGTCACTGATTGGGCCAATGGGAACACTGAAGCTTTCTTT. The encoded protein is CSVTDWANGNTEAFF.

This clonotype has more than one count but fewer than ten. This CDR3 reads CASGTPSGAHSYEQYF. The CDR3 coding sequence is TGTGCTAGTGGTACTCCCTCGGGGGCCCACTCCTACGAGCAGTACTTC. V gene TRBV12-5 combines with J gene TRBJ2-7; D might be TRBD1 or TRBD2, each matching 6 bases. Trimming took 5 bases from V and 0 from J, leaving 17 bases between them. CDR1 is LGHNT, CDR2 FRNRAP, per germline. The CDR3 loop spans 16 amino acids.

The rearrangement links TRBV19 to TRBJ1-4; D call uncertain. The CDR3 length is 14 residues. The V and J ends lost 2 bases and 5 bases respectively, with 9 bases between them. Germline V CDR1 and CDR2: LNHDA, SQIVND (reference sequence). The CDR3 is CASSITDGNEKLFF. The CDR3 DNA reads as TGTGCCAGTAGTATAACGGACGGAAATGAAAAACTGTTTTTT.

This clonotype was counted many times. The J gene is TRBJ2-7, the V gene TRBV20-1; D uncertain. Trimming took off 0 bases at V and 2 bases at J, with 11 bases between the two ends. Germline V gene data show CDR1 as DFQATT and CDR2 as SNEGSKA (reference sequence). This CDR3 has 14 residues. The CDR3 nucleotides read TGCAGTGCTAGAGACTTCGGGTATACCTACGAGCAGTACTTC. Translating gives CSARDFGYTYEQYF.

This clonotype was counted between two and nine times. In nucleotides, the CDR3 is TGCAGCGTTGTGAGGGAGAGCTCTGAAGCTTTCTTT. It yields the protein CSVVRESSEAFF. V is TRBV29-1 and J is TRBJ1-1, with D hard to call. Trimming stripped 4 bases from V and 6 bases from J, with 12 bases between. Germline V gives CDR1 SQVTM, CDR2 ANQGSEA. CDR3 size: 12 residues.

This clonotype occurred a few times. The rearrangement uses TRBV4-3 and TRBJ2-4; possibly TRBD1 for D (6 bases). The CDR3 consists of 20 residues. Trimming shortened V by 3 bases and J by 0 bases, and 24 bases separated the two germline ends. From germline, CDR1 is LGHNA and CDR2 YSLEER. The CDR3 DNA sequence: TGCGCCAGCAGCCAGGCTAGAGACCGCACAGGGAGACTAGCCAAAAACATTCAGTACTTC. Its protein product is CASSQARDRTGRLAKNIQYF.

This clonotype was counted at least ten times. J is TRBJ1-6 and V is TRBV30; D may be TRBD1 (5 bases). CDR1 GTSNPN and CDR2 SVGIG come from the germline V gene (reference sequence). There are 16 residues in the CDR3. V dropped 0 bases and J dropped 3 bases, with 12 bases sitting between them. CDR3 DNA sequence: TGTGCCTGGAGTGTACGCGGGGCTGGCTATAATTCACCCCTCCACTTT. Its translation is CAWSVRGAGYNSPLHF.